A single sample is the source of the 14 T cell receptor beta chains below, sequenced in a study of T cell repertoires in cytomegalovirus infection. Using its own MiXCR run on the reads, TCRdb lists one record per CDR3 protein. This table holds 300,000 to 400,000 distinct CDR3 sequences, almost 30% found once. Which antigens these TCRs recognize remains unknown. The sample in question was cultured PBMCs, obtained from culture after CMV antigen stimulation. The receptors stem from a human donor in good health (CMV status not recorded). Some clones in this sample may be carry-over from other donors' samples.

The chain recombines TRBV29-1 with TRBJ2-3; D possibly corresponds to TRBD1 (6 bases). This CDR3 has 15 residues. Germline V lookup: CDR1 SQVTM, CDR2 ANQGSEA. CDR3 nucleotides: TGCAGTACTCCTACAGGGTATACTAGCACAGATACGCAGTATTTT. It is translated as CSTPTGYTSTDTQYF.

At least ten counts were recorded for this clonotype. J is TRBJ2-7 and V is TRBV5-4; 8 bases are a match to TRBD2. The CDR3 has 16 residues. V trimming: 0 bases; J trimming: 0 bases; junction bases outside the gene matches: 5. CDR1 and CDR2 (germline): SGHNT, YYREEE (reference sequence). The CDR3 sequence: CASSLELAASSYEQYF. In DNA form, the CDR3 reads TGTGCCAGCAGCTTGGAACTAGCGGCTAGCTCCTACGAGCAGTACTTC.

This clonotype was seen only a few times. The chain recombines TRBV12-3 or TRBV12-4 with TRBJ2-1; 11 bases match TRBD2. There are 15 residues in the CDR3. Germline trimming cut 2 bases from V and 8 bases from J; bases unmatched to any gene: 5. CDR3 nucleotides: TGTGCCAGCAGTTTAAAACTAGCGGGAGTTGATGAGCAGTTCTTC. Encoded protein: CASSLKLAGVDEQFF.

Remarks on this clonotype: The junction departs from the called germline gene at one end, perhaps through a read error. The chain recombines TRBV19 with TRBJ2-2; D is unresolved. CDR3 size: 12 residues. From germline, CDR1 is LNHDA and CDR2 SQIVND (reference sequence). DNA for the CDR3: TGTGCCAGTAATATAAACACCGGGGAGCTGTTTTTT. It is translated as CASNINTGELFF.

This clonotype showed up just a few times. The rearrangement joins TRBV10-3 to TRBJ2-1; 10 nucleotides agree with TRBD1. CDR1 and CDR2 (germline): ENHRY, SYGVKD. This CDR3 has 13 amino acids. Trimming removed 6 bases from V and 7 bases from J; junction bases left unmatched: 3. Written as DNA, the CDR3 is TGTGCCATCAGCATGGACAGGGGGAATGAGCAGTTCTTC. Protein: CAISMDRGNEQFF.

The CDR3 nucleotides read TGTGCCAGTAGTACTACAGGGGTCTATGGCTACACCTTC. Encoded protein: CASSTTGVYGYTF. The V gene is TRBV19, the J gene TRBJ1-2, with 7 bases lining up with TRBD1. The CDR3 sequence is 13 residues long. CDR1 is LNHDA and CDR2 is SQIVND in the germline V gene (reference sequence). Losses at the gene ends were 4 bases for V and 4 bases for J; bases not matched to a gene: 3.

This chain links TRBV7-4 with TRBJ1-4; the match to TRBD1 covers 9 bases. CDR3 length equals 16 residues. Per the germline V gene, CDR1 is SGHVT and CDR2 is SQSDAQ. V trimming: 1 base; J trimming: 5 bases; junction bases outside the gene matches: 5. This CDR3 is CASSLGGTGTNEKLFF. The DNA for the CDR3 is TGTGCCAGCAGCTTAGGCGGGACAGGGACCAATGAAAAACTGTTTTTT.

The V and J genes are TRBV2 and TRBJ2-7; D is ambiguous. The V gene lost 0 bases and the J gene lost 4 bases, with 13 bases spanning the gap. Germline V CDR1 and CDR2: SNHLY, FYNNEI. CDR3 length: 15 residues. The CDR3 region is CASSEAGLTGYEQYF. The CDR3 DNA reads as TGTGCCAGCAGTGAAGCGGGCCTCACCGGGTACGAGCAGTACTTC.

The rearrangement joins TRBV19 to TRBJ2-7; the match to TRBD1 covers 7 bases. CDR3 length: 14 amino acids. The germline V gene has CDR1 LNHDA and CDR2 SQIVND (reference sequence). Trimming at V came to 5 bases and at J to 2 bases, leaving 6 bases not matched to a gene. This CDR3 reads CASSFTGQTYEQYF. The CDR3 region has the DNA TGTGCCAGTAGTTTCACGGGACAGACCTACGAGCAGTACTTC.

This sequence joins TRBV12-3 or TRBV12-4 and TRBJ1-5; perhaps TRBD1 as D (6 bases). This CDR3 spans 13 amino acids. Trimming stripped 10 bases from V and 7 bases from J, with 17 bases between. The CDR3 loop is CATNYRVGQPQHF. The CDR3 DNA reads as TGTGCCACCAATTACAGGGTAGGGCAGCCCCAGCATTTT.

The chain combines TRBV6-1 with TRBJ1-1; D is unresolved. CDR1 is MNHNS, CDR2 SASEGT, per germline. The germline V and J ends were trimmed by 3 bases and 1 base, with 9 bases remaining between them. This CDR3 region has 14 residues. The CDR3 region is CASSEGQANTEAFF. CDR3 in DNA: TGTGCCAGCAGTGAGGGTCAGGCGAACACTGAAGCTTTCTTT.

As to this clonotype: The junction does not match germline at one end; this may be a read error. V usage is TRBV27 and J usage is TRBJ2-7; either TRBD1 or TRBD2 may supply D (6 bases each). The germline V gene has CDR1 MNHEY and CDR2 SMNVEV (reference sequence). The CDR3 has 12 residues. CDR3 in DNA: TGTGCCATCAGTTTACGGGGGCACGAGCAGTACTTC. Its translation is CAISLRGHEQYF.

This clonotype showed up just a few times. The V gene is TRBV9, the J gene TRBJ2-7, with 10 bases that match TRBD2. Losses at the gene ends were 4 bases for V and 4 bases for J; bases not matched to a gene: 8. CDR3 size: 15 residues. The germline CDR1 and CDR2 sequences are SGDLS and YYNGEE. In DNA form, the CDR3 reads TGTGCCAGCAGCCTAGAGGGGACTAGCGCTTACGAGCAGTACTTC. Amino acids: CASSLEGTSAYEQYF.

The J gene is TRBJ1-1, the V gene TRBV10-2; D is unresolved. Germline-derived CDR1 and CDR2 are WSHSY and SAAADI. CDR3 length equals 12 residues. The V end was cut by 6 bases, the J end by 5 bases, with 10 bases between. The CDR3 region is CASRAGETEAFF. CDR3 sequence (DNA): TGCGCCAGCAGAGCGGGTGAAACTGAAGCTTTCTTT.